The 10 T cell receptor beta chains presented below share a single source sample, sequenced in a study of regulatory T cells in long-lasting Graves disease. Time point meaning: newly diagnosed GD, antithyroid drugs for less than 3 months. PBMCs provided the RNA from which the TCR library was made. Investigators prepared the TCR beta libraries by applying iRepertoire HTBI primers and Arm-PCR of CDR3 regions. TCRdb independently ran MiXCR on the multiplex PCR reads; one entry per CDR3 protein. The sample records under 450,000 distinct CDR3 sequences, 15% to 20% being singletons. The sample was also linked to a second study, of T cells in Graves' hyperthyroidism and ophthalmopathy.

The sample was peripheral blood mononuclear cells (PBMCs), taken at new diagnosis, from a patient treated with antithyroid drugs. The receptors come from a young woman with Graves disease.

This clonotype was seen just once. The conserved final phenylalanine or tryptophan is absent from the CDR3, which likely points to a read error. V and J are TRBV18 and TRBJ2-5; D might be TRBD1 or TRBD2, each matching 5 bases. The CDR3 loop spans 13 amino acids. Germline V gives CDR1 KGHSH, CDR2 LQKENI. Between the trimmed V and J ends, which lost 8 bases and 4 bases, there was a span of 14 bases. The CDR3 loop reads CASARGGGETQYL. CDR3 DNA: TGTGCCAGCGCACGAGGTGGGGGAGAGACCCAGTACTTG.

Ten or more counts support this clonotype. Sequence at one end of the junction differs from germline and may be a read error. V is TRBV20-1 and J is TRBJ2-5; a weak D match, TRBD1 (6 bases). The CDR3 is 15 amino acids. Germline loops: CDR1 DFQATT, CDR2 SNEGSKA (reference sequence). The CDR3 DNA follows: TGCAGTGCTCCTCCGAGGGGGTTCAACCACGAGACCCAGTACTTC. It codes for CSAPPRGFNHETQYF.

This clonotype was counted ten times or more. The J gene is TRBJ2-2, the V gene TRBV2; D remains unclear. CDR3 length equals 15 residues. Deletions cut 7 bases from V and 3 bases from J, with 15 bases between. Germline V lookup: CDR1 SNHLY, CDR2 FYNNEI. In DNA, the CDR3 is TGTGCCAGCACTCTGAGTCACGGTCACACCGGGGAGCTGTTTTTT. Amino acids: CASTLSHGHTGELFF.

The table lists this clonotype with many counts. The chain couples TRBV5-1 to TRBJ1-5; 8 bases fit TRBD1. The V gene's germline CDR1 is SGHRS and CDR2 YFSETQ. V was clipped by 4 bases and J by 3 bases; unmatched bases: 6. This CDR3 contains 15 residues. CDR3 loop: CASSLGQGDNQPQHF. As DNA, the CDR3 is TGCGCCAGCAGCCTTGGACAGGGAGACAATCAGCCCCAGCATTTT.

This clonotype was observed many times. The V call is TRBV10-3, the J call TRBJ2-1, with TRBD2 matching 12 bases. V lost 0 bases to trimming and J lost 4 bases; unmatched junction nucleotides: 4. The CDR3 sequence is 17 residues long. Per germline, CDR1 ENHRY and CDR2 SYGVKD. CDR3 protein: CAISESWTSGTYNEQFF. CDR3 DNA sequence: TGTGCCATCAGTGAGTCCTGGACTAGCGGGACATACAATGAGCAGTTCTTC.

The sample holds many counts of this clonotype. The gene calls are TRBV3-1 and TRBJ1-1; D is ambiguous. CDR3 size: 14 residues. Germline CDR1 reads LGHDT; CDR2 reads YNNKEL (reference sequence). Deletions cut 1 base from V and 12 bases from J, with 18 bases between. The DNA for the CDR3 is TGTGCCAGCAGCCAAGTCCCTGAAGGCGTTGGGTCTTTCTTT. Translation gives CASSQVPEGVGSFF.

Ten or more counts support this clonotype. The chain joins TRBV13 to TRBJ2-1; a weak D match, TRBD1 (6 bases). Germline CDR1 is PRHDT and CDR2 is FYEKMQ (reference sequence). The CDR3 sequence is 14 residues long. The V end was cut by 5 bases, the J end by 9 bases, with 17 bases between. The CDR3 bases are TGTGCCAGCAGCCGCACCACGCAGGGGATTGAGCAGTTCTTC. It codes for CASSRTTQGIEQFF.

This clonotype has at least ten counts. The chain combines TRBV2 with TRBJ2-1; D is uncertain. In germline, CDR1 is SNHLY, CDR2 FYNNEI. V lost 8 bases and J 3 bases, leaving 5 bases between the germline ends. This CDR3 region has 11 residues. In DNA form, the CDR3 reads TGTGCCAGCGCGGACTACAATGAGCAGTTCTTC. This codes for CASADYNEQFF.

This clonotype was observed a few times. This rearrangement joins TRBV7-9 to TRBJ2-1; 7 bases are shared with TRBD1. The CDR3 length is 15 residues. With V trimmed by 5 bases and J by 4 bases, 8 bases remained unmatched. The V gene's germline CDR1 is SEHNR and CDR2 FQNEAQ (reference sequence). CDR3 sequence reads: CASSTRQGFYNEQFF. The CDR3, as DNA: TGTGCCAGCAGCACCAGACAGGGTTTTTACAATGAGCAGTTCTTC.

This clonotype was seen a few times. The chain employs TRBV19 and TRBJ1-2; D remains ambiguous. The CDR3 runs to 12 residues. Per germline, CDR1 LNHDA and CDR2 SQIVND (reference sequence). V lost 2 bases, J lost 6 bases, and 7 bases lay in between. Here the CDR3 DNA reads TGTGCCAGTAGTATAAGGGCACATGGCTACACCTTC. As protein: CASSIRAHGYTF.